These 18 T cell receptor beta chains were all obtained from the same sample, sequenced in a study of cytomegalovirus exposure and HLA in healthy donors. The protocol was immunoSEQ multiplex PCR, while the TCRdb copy is restricted to in-frame clones and leaves out a portion. Among fewer than 90,000 clones, around 94% were seen once, and the ten largest hold approximately 3.5%. Specimen: PBMCs. Receptor source: a young woman in good health and CMV-seropositive.

V usage is TRBV4-3 and J usage is TRBJ2-1, with 7 bases that match TRBD2. Looked up from germline, CDR1 is LGHNA and CDR2 is YSLEER. The CDR3 length is 17 residues. V trimming: 0 bases; J trimming: 6 bases; junction bases outside the gene matches: 11. This CDR3 is CASSQDPGREGGNEQFF. The CDR3 DNA reads TGCGCCAGCAGCCAAGATCCGGGAAGGGAGGGAGGCAATGAGCAGTTCTTC.

This clone was seen once. V gene TRBV4-1 combines with J gene TRBJ1-1, with D possibly matching TRBD1 (6 bases). The V gene's germline CDR1 is MGHRA and CDR2 YSYEKL. Between the trimmed V and J ends, which lost 4 bases and 5 bases, there was a span of 17 bases. The CDR3 runs to 15 residues. This chain's CDR3 is CASSRAEDRGTEAFF. The CDR3, as DNA: TGCGCCAGCAGCCGGGCGGAGGACAGAGGGACTGAAGCTTTCTTT.

The V gene is TRBV9, the J gene TRBJ1-1; 9 bases are a match to TRBD1. The V and J ends lost 3 bases and 7 bases, in that order; junction bases with no gene match: 7. The CDR3 totals 14 residues. Germline CDR1 and CDR2: SGDLS and YYNGEE. The DNA of the CDR3 is TGTGCCAGCAGCGAGGGACAGGGACGATTTGAAGCTTTCTTT. Translation gives CASSEGQGRFEAFF.

For this clone: A read error may account for a junction end that differs from germline. The rearrangement joins TRBV7-2 to TRBJ2-5; D remains ambiguous. CDR3 length: 13 residues. CDR1 and CDR2 (germline): SGHTA, FQGNSA. CDR3 in DNA: TGTGCCAGCAGCTTAGATCCCCAAAAGACCCAGTACTTC. It specifies CASSLDPQKTQYF.

The chain recombines TRBV5-1 with TRBJ2-3, with 13 bases lining up with TRBD2. Trimming at V came to 2 bases and at J to 2 bases, leaving 2 bases not matched to a gene. The germline CDR1 and CDR2 sequences are SGHRS and YFSETQ. CDR3 length equals 16 residues. The DNA of the CDR3 is TGCGCCAGCAGCTTAGGACTAGCGGGGGCCACAGATACGCAGTATTTT. Translation gives CASSLGLAGATDTQYF.

The chain combines TRBV9 with TRBJ1-1; D may be TRBD1 (5 bases). Trimming stripped 4 bases from V and 4 bases from J, with 14 bases between. Germline CDR1 SGDLS, CDR2 YYNGEE. This CDR3 spans 14 amino acids. CDR3 bases: TGTGCCAGCAGCCCCCCGGGGGGTGTCACTGAAGCTTTCTTT. Amino acids: CASSPPGGVTEAFF.

Here the CDR3 reads CAISEGEPYNEQFF. The CDR3 coding sequence is TGTGCCATCAGTGAGGGGGAGCCCTACAATGAGCAGTTCTTC. V usage is TRBV10-3 and J usage is TRBJ2-1, with D possibly matching TRBD2 (5 bases). V lost 2 bases to trimming and J lost 2 bases, with 7 bases between them. Germline CDR1 and CDR2: ENHRY and SYGVKD. The CDR3 is 14 amino acids.

The chain uses TRBV6-1 and TRBJ1-1; 8 bases agree with TRBD1. V was clipped by 1 base and J by 13 bases; unmatched bases: 8. CDR1 and CDR2 from the germline V gene are MNHNS and SASEGT. The CDR3 runs to 13 residues. The CDR3 sequence: CASSEVDRDFGFF. DNA for the CDR3: TGTGCCAGCAGTGAAGTGGACAGGGACTTTGGTTTCTTT.

The chain's CDR3 is CASSLASGGRKDTQYF. The CDR3 DNA is TGTGCCAGCAGCTTAGCATCGGGGGGGCGTAAGGATACGCAGTATTTT. V usage is TRBV7-2 and J usage is TRBJ2-3, with TRBD2 matching over 8 bases. V gave up 0 bases and J gave up 6 bases; unmatched junction bases: 8. This CDR3 is built from 16 residues. CDR1 and CDR2 (germline): SGHTA, FQGNSA.

The gene calls are TRBV14 and TRBJ1-1; the D gene is possibly TRBD1 (5 bases). CDR1 is SGHDN, CDR2 FVKESK, per germline. The CDR3 is 14 amino acids. Trimming removed 0 bases at V and 5 bases at J, with 10 bases between. In DNA form, the CDR3 reads TGTGCCAGCAGCCAAGAGTCCCGGGGGACTGAAGCTTTCTTT. Encoded protein: CASSQESRGTEAFF.

V is TRBV5-6 and J is TRBJ2-3; no clear D. CDR1 is SGHDT and CDR2 is YYEEEE in the germline V gene. The CDR3 loop spans 13 amino acids. Trimming removed 4 bases from V and 0 bases from J, with 6 bases in between. The DNA of the CDR3 is TGTGCCAGCAGCACATCTAGCACAGATACGCAGTATTTT. Translated: CASSTSSTDTQYF.

The chain carries TRBV11-3 and TRBJ1-2; 8 bases fit TRBD1. In germline, CDR1 is SGHNT, CDR2 YENEEA. V shed 5 bases, J shed 4 bases, and the junction held 6 bases outside the gene matches. The length of the CDR3 is 14 residues. CDR3 loop: CASSNGQGAYGYTF. The CDR3 DNA is TGTGCCAGCAGCAATGGACAGGGAGCCTATGGCTACACCTTC.

The chain is built from TRBV6-5 and TRBJ2-2; tentatively, D is TRBD1 (6 bases). The CDR3 consists of 15 residues. The ends were cut back, 2 bases at V and 7 bases at J, with 14 bases in the middle. In germline, CDR1 is MNHEY, CDR2 SVGAGI. CDR3 protein: CASSYAGAQGGELFF. In nucleotides, the CDR3 is TGTGCCAGCAGTTACGCAGGGGCGCAGGGCGGGGAGCTGTTTTTT.

The chain recombines TRBV5-1 with TRBJ1-6, with 7 nucleotides matching TRBD1. The CDR3 is 16 amino acids. Trimming cost V 0 bases and J 5 bases; bases outside gene matches: 5. The germline V gene encodes CDR1 SGHRS and CDR2 YFSETQ. This CDR3 is CASSLANRGNNSPLHF. Here the CDR3 DNA reads TGCGCCAGCAGCTTGGCGAACAGGGGAAATAATTCACCCCTCCACTTT. Filled out from reference TRBV5-1 and TRBJ1-6, the complete variable domain reads KAGVTQTPRYLIKTRGQQVTLSCSPISGHRSVSWYQQTPGQGLQFLFEYFSETQRNKGNFPGRFSGRQFSNSRSEMNVSTLELGDSALYLCASSLANRGNNSPLHFGNGTRLTVT.

In regard to this clone: Within the sample, other DNA sequences also encode this same CDR3. The chain has TRBV28 and TRBJ1-4, with TRBD1 matching over 9 bases. The junction had 12 bases not matched to a gene; V was cut back by 8 bases and J by 8 bases. Germline V gene lookup returns CDR1 MDHEN and CDR2 SYDVKM. The CDR3 is 15 amino acids. CDR3 in amino acids: CASSNPGQGEEKLFF. CDR3 coding DNA: TGTGCCAGCTCCAACCCGGGACAGGGAGAGGAAAAACTGTTTTTT.

This chain connects TRBV10-3 to TRBJ1-2; D perhaps matches TRBD1 (6 bases). This CDR3 is built from 16 residues. CDR1 ENHRY and CDR2 SYGVKD come from the germline V gene. V was shortened by 5 bases and J by 1 base, with 17 bases between the two germline ends. The CDR3 is CAISQTGPQDNYGYTF. CDR3 coding DNA: TGTGCCATCAGTCAAACAGGGCCCCAAGATAACTATGGCTACACCTTC.

The chain has TRBV27 and TRBJ1-1; 9 bases are shared with TRBD1. J was trimmed by 5 bases and V by 3 bases; bases with no gene match: 4. Germline V CDR1 and CDR2: MNHEY, SMNVEV (reference sequence). The CDR3 is 14 residues long. CDR3 sequence (DNA): TGTGCCAGCAGTTTCGGGACAGGGAAGACTGAAGCTTTCTTT. It encodes CASSFGTGKTEAFF.

This clone has only one observation. The chain links TRBV6-1 to TRBJ1-2, with 9 nucleotides matching TRBD1. With V trimmed by 2 bases and J by 7 bases, 8 bases remained unmatched. The CDR3 loop spans 15 amino acids. Germline values: CDR1 MNHNS, CDR2 SASEGT. DNA for the CDR3: TGTGCCAGCAGTGAATCTTGGGACAGGGTGGGTGGCTACACCTTC. It encodes CASSESWDRVGGYTF.